The rows below give T cell receptor beta chains drawn from one sample of a study of naive and memory T cell subsets. TCRdb ran MiXCR on the UMI-ligation and nested PCR reads and lists one entry per CDR3 protein. The sample records some 83,000 distinct CDR3 sequences, around 13% being singletons. Sequencing used central memory CD4+ T cells from blood. These receptors were collected from a human donor in good health. Each CDR3 is given with its conserved first and last residue. D genes are given only for firm matches. The listing skips clone size in some rows; elsewhere it reads once, few, many or a size class.

j_gene,d_gene,v_gene,abundance,CDR3nt,CDR3aa
TRBJ2-7,TRBD2,TRBV10-3,many,TGTGCCATCAGTGTGATTAGCGGGAGGTTGTCCTACGAGCAGTACTTC,CAISVISGRLSYEQYF
TRBJ2-5,.,TRBV5-1,few,TGCGCCAGCAGCCCCAGGCGAGCGGAAGAGACCCAGTACTTC,CASSPRRAEETQYF
TRBJ2-3,TRBD2,TRBV2,many,TGTGCCAGCAGTTCCGGGACTAGCGGGAGAAGATCAGATACGCAGTATTTT,CASSSGTSGRRSDTQYF
TRBJ2-2,TRBD2,TRBV4-1,many,TGCGCCAGCAGGCCCGGGACTAGCGGGAGGAAACTTCCTAGGGAGCTGTTTTTT,CASRPGTSGRKLPRELFF
TRBJ2-1,.,TRBV7-8,.,TGTGCCAGCAGCTTAGTACCTGGGGATGAGCAGTTCTTC,CASSLVPGDEQFF
TRBJ1-2,.,TRBV7-9,.,TGTGCCAGCAGCTTAGCTTTCCCAGCAGGGGCCTATGGCTACACCTTC,CASSLAFPAGAYGYTF
TRBJ1-3,.,TRBV12-3/TRBV12-4,many,TGTGCCAGCAGTTTTGACGGCAACTCTGGAAACACCATATATTTT,CASSFDGNSGNTIYF
TRBJ2-3,TRBD1,TRBV4-3,few,TGCGCCAGCAGCCTGGGACAGGCCCTTAGCACAGATACGCAGTATTTT,CASSLGQALSTDTQYF
TRBJ2-7,.,TRBV2,many,TGTGCCAGCAGCGAGGCCTCCTACGAGCAGTACTTC,CASSEASYEQYF
TRBJ1-1,TRBD1,TRBV6-4,.,TGTGCCAGCAGTCGCCCCGGGACAGGGGTAGGGGGAGCTTTCTTT,CASSRPGTGVGGAFF
TRBJ2-3,TRBD2,TRBV27,few,TGTGCCAGCAGTGGCGGGAGGGGTTATACAGATACGCAGTATTTT,CASSGGRGYTDTQYF
TRBJ2-4,TRBD1,TRBV6-2/TRBV6-3,few,TGTGCCAGCAGTCGGACAGGCGATGCCAAAAACATTCAGTACTTC,CASSRTGDAKNIQYF
TRBJ2-7,TRBD2,TRBV7-9,.,TGTGCCAGCAGCTTAGGTGTGGGACTAGCGGGAGCCCAGCAGTACTTC,CASSLGVGLAGAQQYF
TRBJ2-3,.,TRBV6-2/TRBV6-3,.,TGTGCCAGCAGTCTTATGGAGGATACGCAGTATTTT,CASSLMEDTQYF
TRBJ1-2,.,TRBV3-1,.,TGTGCCAGCAGCCAAGATCCCTACCCCAAAGATGGCTACACCTTC,CASSQDPYPKDGYTF
TRBJ1-3,.,TRBV3-1,few,TGTGCCAGCAGCCAGGCCGGGACATTAGGAAACACCATATATTTT,CASSQAGTLGNTIYF
TRBJ2-4,TRBD1,TRBV7-2,few,TGTGCCAGCAGCCGTGACAGGGGAGACATTCAGTACTTC,CASSRDRGDIQYF